The sequence of this T cell receptor beta chain was determined in a study of blood T cell repertoires in COVID-19. Background on the study: From T cells, B-cell-depleted T cells, or PBMCs came the material, which was cDNA or gDNA.

Germline loops: CDR1 LGHNT, CDR2 FRNRAP. The CDR3 contains 14 residues. J lost 9 bases, V lost 0 bases, and 7 bases had no gene match. Under the authors' procedure: Researchers report that nucleated cell counts were estimated from reference gene primer amplification. Here immunoSEQ multiplex PCR was the method, and the copy in TCRdb shows in-frame clones only, minus some. Clonal size and the V and J genes are those of that table, whereas D and trimming came from the DNA. The profile shows around 290,000 clones, approximately 86% of them singletons. The TCR sequence derives from a woman younger than 35 who had recovered from COVID-19. The specimen was PBMCs or T cells enriched from blood (not recorded which). This chain connects TRBV12-5 to TRBJ2-7; 8 nucleotides align to TRBD1. The CDR3 region is CASGLVQGGMRQYF. The DNA for the CDR3 is TGTGCTAGTGGTTTGGTACAGGGGGGAATGCGGCAGTACTTC.